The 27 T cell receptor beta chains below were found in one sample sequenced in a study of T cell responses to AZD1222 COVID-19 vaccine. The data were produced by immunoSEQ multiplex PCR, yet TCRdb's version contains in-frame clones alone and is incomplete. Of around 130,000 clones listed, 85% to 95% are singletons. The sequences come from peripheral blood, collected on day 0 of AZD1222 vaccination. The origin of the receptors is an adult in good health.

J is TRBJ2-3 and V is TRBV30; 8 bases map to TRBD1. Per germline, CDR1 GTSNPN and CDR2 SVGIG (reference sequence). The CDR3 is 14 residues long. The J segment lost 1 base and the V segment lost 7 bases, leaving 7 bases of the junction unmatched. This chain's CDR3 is CALDRVSGTDTQYF. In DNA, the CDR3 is TGTGCCTTGGACAGGGTCTCGGGCACAGATACGCAGTATTTT. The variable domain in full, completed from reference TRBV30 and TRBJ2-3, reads SQTIHQWPATLVQPVGSPLSLECTVEGTSNPNLYWYRQAAGRGLQLLFYSVGIGQISSEVPQNLSASRPQDRQFILSSKKLLLSDSGFYLCALDRVSGTDTQYFGPGTRLTVL.

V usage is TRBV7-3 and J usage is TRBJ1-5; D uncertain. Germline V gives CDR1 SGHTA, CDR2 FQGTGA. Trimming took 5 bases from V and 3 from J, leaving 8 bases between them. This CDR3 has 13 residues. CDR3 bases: TGTGCCAGCAGCACTCAATACAATCAGCCCCAGCATTTT. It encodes CASSTQYNQPQHF.

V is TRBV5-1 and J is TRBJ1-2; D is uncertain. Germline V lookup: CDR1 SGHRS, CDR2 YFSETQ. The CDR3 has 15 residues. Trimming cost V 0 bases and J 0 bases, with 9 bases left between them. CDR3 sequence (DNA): TGCGCCAGCAGCTTGGGTCCAGGAGCTAACTATGGCTACACCTTC. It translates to CASSLGPGANYGYTF.

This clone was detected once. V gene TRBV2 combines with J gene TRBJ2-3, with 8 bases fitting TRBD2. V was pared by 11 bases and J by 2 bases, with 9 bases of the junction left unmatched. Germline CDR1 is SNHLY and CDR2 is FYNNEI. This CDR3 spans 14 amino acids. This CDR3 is CASQTSEATDTQYF. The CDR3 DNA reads TGTGCCTCACAGACTAGCGAGGCCACAGATACGCAGTATTTT. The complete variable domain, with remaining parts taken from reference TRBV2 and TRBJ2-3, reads EPEVTQTPSHQVTQMGQEVILRCVPISNHLYFYWYRQILGQKVEFLVSFYNNEISEKSEIFDDQFSVERPDGSNFTLKIRSTKLEDSAMYFCASQTSEATDTQYFGPGTRLTVL.

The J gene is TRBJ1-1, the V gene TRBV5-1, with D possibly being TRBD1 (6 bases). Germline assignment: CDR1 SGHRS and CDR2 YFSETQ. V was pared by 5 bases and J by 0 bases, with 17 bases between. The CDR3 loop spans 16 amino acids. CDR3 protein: CASSSQAGDLNTEAFF. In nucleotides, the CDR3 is TGCGCCAGCAGTTCCCAAGCAGGGGATTTGAACACTGAAGCTTTCTTT.

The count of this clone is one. The CDR3, as DNA: TGTGCCAGCAGCCAAGATCGTGGCAGGGGCTACACCGGGGAGCTGTTTTTT. Translating gives CASSQDRGRGYTGELFF. The gene calls are TRBV4-2 and TRBJ2-2, with D possibly being TRBD1 (6 bases). This CDR3 spans 17 amino acids. Between the trimmed V and J ends, which lost 0 bases and 3 bases, there was a span of 14 bases. CDR1 is LGHNA, CDR2 YNFKEQ, per germline.

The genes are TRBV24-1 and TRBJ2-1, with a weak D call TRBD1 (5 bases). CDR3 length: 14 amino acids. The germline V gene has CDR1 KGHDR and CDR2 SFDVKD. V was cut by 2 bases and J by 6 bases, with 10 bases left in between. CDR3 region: CATSDYRQLNEQFF. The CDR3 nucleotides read TGTGCCACCAGTGATTACCGACAGCTCAATGAGCAGTTCTTC.

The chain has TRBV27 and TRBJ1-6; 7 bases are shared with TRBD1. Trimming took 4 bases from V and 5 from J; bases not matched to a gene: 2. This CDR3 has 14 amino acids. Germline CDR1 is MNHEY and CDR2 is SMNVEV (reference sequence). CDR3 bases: TGTGCCAGCAGTTGGGACAGTCATAATTCACCCCTCCACTTT. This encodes CASSWDSHNSPLHF.

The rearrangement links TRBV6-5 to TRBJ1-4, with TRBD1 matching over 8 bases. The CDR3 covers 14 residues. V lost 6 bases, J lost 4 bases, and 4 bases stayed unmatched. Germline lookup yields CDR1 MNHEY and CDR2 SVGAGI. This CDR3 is CASRRGQVNEKLFF. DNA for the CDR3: TGTGCCAGCAGAAGGGGACAGGTTAATGAAAAACTGTTTTTT.

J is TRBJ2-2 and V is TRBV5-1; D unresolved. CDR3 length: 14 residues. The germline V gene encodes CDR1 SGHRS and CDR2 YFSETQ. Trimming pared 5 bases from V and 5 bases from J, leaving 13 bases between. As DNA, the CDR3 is TGCGCCAGCAGAACGGCAGGTGGTACCGGGGAGCTGTTTTTT. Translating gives CASRTAGGTGELFF.

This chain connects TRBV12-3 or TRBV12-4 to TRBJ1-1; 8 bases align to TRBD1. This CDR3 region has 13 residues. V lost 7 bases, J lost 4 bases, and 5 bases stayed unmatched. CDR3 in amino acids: CASTRGLGTEAFF. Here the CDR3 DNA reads TGTGCCAGCACCAGGGGGCTGGGCACTGAAGCTTTCTTT.

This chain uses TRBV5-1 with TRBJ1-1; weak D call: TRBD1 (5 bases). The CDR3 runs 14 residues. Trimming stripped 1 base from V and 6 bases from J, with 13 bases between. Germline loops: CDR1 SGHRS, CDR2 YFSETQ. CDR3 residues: CASSLQRDQPEAFF. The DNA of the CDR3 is TGCGCCAGCAGCTTGCAGCGGGACCAGCCTGAAGCTTTCTTT. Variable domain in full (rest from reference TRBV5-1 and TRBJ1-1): KAGVTQTPRYLIKTRGQQVTLSCSPISGHRSVSWYQQTPGQGLQFLFEYFSETQRNKGNFPGRFSGRQFSNSRSEMNVSTLELGDSALYLCASSLQRDQPEAFFGQGTRLTVV.

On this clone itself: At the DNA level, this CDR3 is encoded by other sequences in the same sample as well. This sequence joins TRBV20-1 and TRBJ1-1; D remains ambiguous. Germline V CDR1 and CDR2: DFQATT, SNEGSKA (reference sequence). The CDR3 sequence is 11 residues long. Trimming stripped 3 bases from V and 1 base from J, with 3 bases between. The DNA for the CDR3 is TGCAGTGCTAGGGGGAACACTGAAGCTTTCTTT. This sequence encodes CSARGNTEAFF.

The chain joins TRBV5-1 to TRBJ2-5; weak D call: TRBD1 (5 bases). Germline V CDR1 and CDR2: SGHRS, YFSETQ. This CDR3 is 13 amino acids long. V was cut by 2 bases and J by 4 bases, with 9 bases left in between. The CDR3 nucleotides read TGCGCCAGCAGCTTATGGACAAGAGAGACCCAGTACTTC. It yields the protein CASSLWTRETQYF.

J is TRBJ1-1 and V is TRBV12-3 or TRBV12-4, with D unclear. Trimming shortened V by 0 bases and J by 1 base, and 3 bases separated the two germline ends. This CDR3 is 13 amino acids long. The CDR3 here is CASSLAGNTEAFF. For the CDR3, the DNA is TGTGCCAGCAGTTTAGCCGGGAACACTGAAGCTTTCTTT.

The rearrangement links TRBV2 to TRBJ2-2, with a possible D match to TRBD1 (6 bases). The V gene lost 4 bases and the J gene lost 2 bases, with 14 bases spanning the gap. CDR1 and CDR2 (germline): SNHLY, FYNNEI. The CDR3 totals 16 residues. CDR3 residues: CASSATGSPNTGELFF. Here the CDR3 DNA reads TGTGCCAGCAGTGCCACAGGGTCCCCTAACACCGGGGAGCTGTTTTTT.

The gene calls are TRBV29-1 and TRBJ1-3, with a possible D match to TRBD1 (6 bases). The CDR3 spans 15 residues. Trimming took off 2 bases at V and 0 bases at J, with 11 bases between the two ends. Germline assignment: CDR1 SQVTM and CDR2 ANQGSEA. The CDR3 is CSVEPGTSSGNTIYF. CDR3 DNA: TGCAGCGTTGAACCCGGGACAAGCTCTGGAAACACCATATATTTT. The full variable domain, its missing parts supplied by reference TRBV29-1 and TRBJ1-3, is SAVISQKPSRDICQRGTSLTIQCQVDSQVTMMFWYRQQPGQSLTLIATANQGSEATYESGFVIDKFPISRPNLTFSTLTVSNMSPEDSSIYLCSVEPGTSSGNTIYFGEGSWLTVV.

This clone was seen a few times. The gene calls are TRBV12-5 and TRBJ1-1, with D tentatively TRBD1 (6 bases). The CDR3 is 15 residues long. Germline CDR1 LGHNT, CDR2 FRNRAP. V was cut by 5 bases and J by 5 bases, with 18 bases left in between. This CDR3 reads CASGPSRGAWTEAFF. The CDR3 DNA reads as TGTGCTAGTGGTCCTAGTCGGGGGGCTTGGACTGAAGCTTTCTTT. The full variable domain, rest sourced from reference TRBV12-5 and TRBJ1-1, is DARVTQTPRHKVTEMGQEVTMRCQPILGHNTVFWYRQTMMQGLELLAYFRNRAPLDDSGMPKDRFSAEMPDATLATLKIQPSEPRDSAVYFCASGPSRGAWTEAFFGQGTRLTVV.

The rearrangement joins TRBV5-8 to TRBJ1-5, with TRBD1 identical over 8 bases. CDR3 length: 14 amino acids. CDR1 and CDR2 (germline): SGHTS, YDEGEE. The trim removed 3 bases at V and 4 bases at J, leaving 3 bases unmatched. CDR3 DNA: TGTGCCAGCAGCTCTGGGACAGGTAATCAGCCCCAGCATTTT. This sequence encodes CASSSGTGNQPQHF.

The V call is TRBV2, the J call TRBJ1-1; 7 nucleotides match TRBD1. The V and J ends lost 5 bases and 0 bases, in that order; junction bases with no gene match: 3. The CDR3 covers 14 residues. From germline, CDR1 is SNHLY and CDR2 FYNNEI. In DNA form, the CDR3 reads TGTGCCAGCAGTCTAAGGGGGCTGAACACTGAAGCTTTCTTT. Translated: CASSLRGLNTEAFF.

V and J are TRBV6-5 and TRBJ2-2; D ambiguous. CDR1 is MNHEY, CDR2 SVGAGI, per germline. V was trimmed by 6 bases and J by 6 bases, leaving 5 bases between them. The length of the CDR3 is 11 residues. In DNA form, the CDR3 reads TGTGCCAGCAGCCAGGCCGGGGAGCTGTTTTTT. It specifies CASSQAGELFF.

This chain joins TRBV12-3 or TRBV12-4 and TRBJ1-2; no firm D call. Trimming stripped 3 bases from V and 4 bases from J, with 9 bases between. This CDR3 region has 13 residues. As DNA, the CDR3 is TGTGCCAGCAGTTTTGAGTTCTCCTATGGCTACACCTTC. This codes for CASSFEFSYGYTF.

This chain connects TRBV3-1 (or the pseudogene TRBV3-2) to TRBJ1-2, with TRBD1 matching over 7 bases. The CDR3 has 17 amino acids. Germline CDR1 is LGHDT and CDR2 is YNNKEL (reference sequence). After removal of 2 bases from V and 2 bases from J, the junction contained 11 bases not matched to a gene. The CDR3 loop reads CASSQIPLGGGNYGYTF. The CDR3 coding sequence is TGTGCCAGCAGCCAAATTCCCTTGGGAGGGGGCAACTATGGCTACACCTTC.

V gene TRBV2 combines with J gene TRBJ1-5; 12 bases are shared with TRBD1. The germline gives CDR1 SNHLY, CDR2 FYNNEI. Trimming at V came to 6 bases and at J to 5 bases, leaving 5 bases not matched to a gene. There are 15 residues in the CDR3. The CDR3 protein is CASRAGTGGYQPQHF. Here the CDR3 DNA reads TGTGCCAGCAGGGCCGGGACAGGGGGCTATCAGCCCCAGCATTTT.

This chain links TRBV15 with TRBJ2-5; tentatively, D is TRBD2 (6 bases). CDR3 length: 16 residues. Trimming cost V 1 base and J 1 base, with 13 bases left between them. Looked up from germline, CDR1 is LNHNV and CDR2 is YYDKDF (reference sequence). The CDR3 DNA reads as TGTGCCACCAGCAGAGTCCGGGGAGGAGGCCAAGAGACCCAGTACTTC. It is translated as CATSRVRGGGQETQYF.

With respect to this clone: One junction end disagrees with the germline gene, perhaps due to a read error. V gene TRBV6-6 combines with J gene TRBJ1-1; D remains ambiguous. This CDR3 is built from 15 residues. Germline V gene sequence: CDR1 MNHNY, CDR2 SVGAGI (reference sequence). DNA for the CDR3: TGTGCCAGCAGTTACTCGAGGCCCGGGAACTCTGAAGCTTTCTTT. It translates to CASSYSRPGNSEAFF.

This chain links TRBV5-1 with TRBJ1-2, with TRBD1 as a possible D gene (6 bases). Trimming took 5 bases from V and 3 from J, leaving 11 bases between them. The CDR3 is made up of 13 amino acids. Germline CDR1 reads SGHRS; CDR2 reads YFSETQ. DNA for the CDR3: TGCGCCAGCAGTGGGGGCGCGGACTATGGCTACACCTTC. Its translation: CASSGGADYGYTF.